This is a list of T cell receptor beta chains from one sample in a study of blood T cell repertoires in COVID-19. TCRdb's table, derived via immunoSEQ multiplex PCR, lists solely in-frame clones and lacks some. Counted here are roughly 380,000 clones, roughly 77% occurring once; the ten biggest clones make up more than 0.95%. Sequencing was carried out using peripheral blood. Every receptor here comes from a human donor with acute or convalescent COVID-19. The donor label of this sample is uncertain. The CDR3 runs from the conserved cysteine through the conserved F or W. A D gene is named only where the DNA matches it firmly. For some rows the clone size is stated as once, few or many, or as a class when expanded; others skip it.

D gene: -
J gene: TRBJ2-5
clone size: -
V gene: TRBV15
CDR3 DNA: TGTGCCACCAGCGTCTGGGGGAGGAGCACCCTAGAAGAGACCCAGTACTTC
CDR3 protein: CATSVWGRSTLEETQYF

D gene: TRBD1
J gene: TRBJ1-2
clone size: -
V gene: TRBV19
CDR3 DNA: TGTGCCAGTAGTATAGTAGCAGGGGGCTATGGCTACACCTTC
CDR3 protein: CASSIVAGGYGYTF

D gene: TRBD2
J gene: TRBJ2-1
clone size: -
V gene: TRBV5-1
CDR3 DNA: TGCGCCAGCAGCGGGCGGGGGGCCTATTACAATGAGCAGTTCTTC
CDR3 protein: CASSGRGAYYNEQFF

D gene: TRBD1
J gene: TRBJ1-1
clone size: -
V gene: TRBV19
CDR3 DNA: TGTGCCAGTAGTACGATGACAGGGGTGGGGACTGAAGCTTTCTTT
CDR3 protein: CASSTMTGVGTEAFF

D gene: TRBD1
J gene: TRBJ1-2
clone size: -
V gene: TRBV30
CDR3 DNA: TGTGCCTGGAGTCTCCAAGGGGGCGGGTTTGGCTACACCTTC
CDR3 protein: CAWSLQGGGFGYTF

D gene: -
J gene: TRBJ1-1
clone size: -
V gene: TRBV9
CDR3 DNA: TGTGCCAGCAGCCCTTACACTGAAGCTTTCTTT
CDR3 protein: CASSPYTEAFF

D gene: -
J gene: TRBJ1-5
clone size: -
V gene: TRBV27
CDR3 DNA: TGTGCCAGCAGTTGGGGCTATAGCAATCAGCCCCAGCATTTT
CDR3 protein: CASSWGYSNQPQHF

D gene: -
J gene: TRBJ2-3
clone size: -
V gene: TRBV5-1
CDR3 DNA: TGCGCCAGCAGCATAAGCTCAGGGGCTACGCAGTATTTT
CDR3 protein: CASSISSGATQYF

D gene: -
J gene: TRBJ2-1
clone size: -
V gene: TRBV11-2
CDR3 DNA: TGTGCCAGCAGCTCCCAACTGGACAATGAGCAGTTCTTC
CDR3 protein: CASSSQLDNEQFF

D gene: -
J gene: TRBJ1-1
clone size: -
V gene: TRBV19
CDR3 DNA: TGTGCCAGTAGGGGCTTAGGCACAACGAACACTGAAGCTTTCTTT
CDR3 protein: CASRGLGTTNTEAFF

D gene: -
J gene: TRBJ2-7
clone size: -
V gene: TRBV3-1/TRBV3-2
CDR3 DNA: TGTGCCAGCAGCGTTAAATACGAGCAGTACTTC
CDR3 protein: CASSVKYEQYF

D gene: TRBD1
J gene: TRBJ1-2
clone size: few
V gene: TRBV12-3/TRBV12-4
CDR3 DNA: TGTGCCAGCAGTTCCGGGACAGGGCTTGGCTACACCTTC
CDR3 protein: CASSSGTGLGYTF

D gene: -
J gene: TRBJ1-2
clone size: -
V gene: TRBV28
CDR3 DNA: TGTGCCAGCAGTTTAAGGCGGCGCTATGGCTACACCTTC
CDR3 protein: CASSLRRRYGYTF

D gene: TRBD1
J gene: TRBJ2-7
clone size: -
V gene: TRBV30
CDR3 DNA: TGTGCCTGGAGGTCCCAGGGGGCTTCCTACGAGCAGTACTTC
CDR3 protein: CAWRSQGASYEQYF

D gene: -
J gene: TRBJ1-2
clone size: few
V gene: TRBV7-8
CDR3 DNA: TGTGCCAGCAGCTTACGGGAACGGATTAACTATGGCTACACCTTC
CDR3 protein: CASSLRERINYGYTF

D gene: TRBD1
J gene: TRBJ1-3
clone size: -
V gene: TRBV5-4
CDR3 DNA: TGTGCCAGCAGCTACGACAGGGCCACTGGAAACACCATATATTTT
CDR3 protein: CASSYDRATGNTIYF

D gene: TRBD2
J gene: TRBJ2-3
clone size: -
V gene: TRBV30
CDR3 DNA: TGTGCCTGGAATCCCGGGACTAGCGGGGTGTCAGATACGCAGTATTTT
CDR3 protein: CAWNPGTSGVSDTQYF

D gene: TRBD1
J gene: TRBJ1-3
clone size: -
V gene: TRBV2
CDR3 DNA: TGTGCCAGCAGGGCTCTGACAGGGAGAGGAAACACCATATATTTT
CDR3 protein: CASRALTGRGNTIYF

D gene: -
J gene: TRBJ2-3
clone size: -
V gene: TRBV15
CDR3 DNA: TGTGCCACCAGCAGAGAAGGACACTTGGCGGGCACAGATACGCAGTATTTT
CDR3 protein: CATSREGHLAGTDTQYF

D gene: TRBD1
J gene: TRBJ1-2
clone size: -
V gene: TRBV28
CDR3 DNA: TGTGCCAGCAGTTTATCGGATGCGGCAGGGGGAACGGTTGGCTACACCTTC
CDR3 protein: CASSLSDAAGGTVGYTF

D gene: -
J gene: TRBJ1-1
clone size: -
V gene: TRBV29-1
CDR3 DNA: TGCAGCGTTGCCCCCGGGACACCTGCCAGGACTGAAGCTTTCTTT
CDR3 protein: CSVAPGTPARTEAFF

D gene: -
J gene: TRBJ1-2
clone size: -
V gene: TRBV7-6
CDR3 DNA: TGTGCCAGCAGCCCCGGACAGAGAGATGGCTACACCTTC
CDR3 protein: CASSPGQRDGYTF

D gene: TRBD2
J gene: TRBJ2-1
clone size: -
V gene: TRBV19
CDR3 DNA: TGTGCCAGTAGTATAGAGTCCCCCCTACTAGCGGGATTCTACAATGAGCAGTTCTTC
CDR3 protein: CASSIESPLLAGFYNEQFF

D gene: -
J gene: TRBJ1-5
clone size: once
V gene: TRBV11-2
CDR3 DNA: TGTGCCAGCAGACGGGACATCGGGAGCAATCAGCCCCAGCATTTT
CDR3 protein: CASRRDIGSNQPQHF

D gene: -
J gene: TRBJ2-3
clone size: -
V gene: TRBV29-1
CDR3 DNA: TGCAGCGTTCAGGGGTCGGGCACAGATACGCAGTATTTT
CDR3 protein: CSVQGSGTDTQYF

D gene: -
J gene: TRBJ2-2
clone size: -
V gene: TRBV5-1
CDR3 DNA: TGCGCCAGCAGCAAAGACACCGGGGGCACCGGGGAGCTGTTTTTT
CDR3 protein: CASSKDTGGTGELFF

D gene: -
J gene: TRBJ1-5
clone size: -
V gene: TRBV3-1/TRBV3-2
CDR3 DNA: TGTGCCAGCAGCCAAGCCGCCTCCAGGGGAAGGAGCAATCAGCCCCAGCATTTT
CDR3 protein: CASSQAASRGRSNQPQHF

D gene: -
J gene: TRBJ1-4
clone size: -
V gene: TRBV28
CDR3 DNA: TGTGCCAGCAGTTTAGCCCCTTGGGGGGAGCAAGATGAAAAACTGTTTTTT
CDR3 protein: CASSLAPWGEQDEKLFF

D gene: -
J gene: TRBJ2-1
clone size: many
V gene: TRBV27
CDR3 DNA: TGTGCCAGCAAGGGGGAATCCTACAATGAGCAGTTCTTC
CDR3 protein: CASKGESYNEQFF

D gene: TRBD1
J gene: TRBJ1-1
clone size: once
V gene: TRBV19
CDR3 DNA: TGTGCCAGTAGCGACAGGGGGCTAAACACTGAAGCTTTCTTT
CDR3 protein: CASSDRGLNTEAFF

D gene: -
J gene: TRBJ1-1
clone size: -
V gene: TRBV6-5
CDR3 DNA: TGTGCCAGCAGTTTCCGGGGGACTGAAGCTTTCTTT
CDR3 protein: CASSFRGTEAFF

D gene: TRBD1
J gene: TRBJ1-2
clone size: -
V gene: TRBV19
CDR3 DNA: TGTGCCAGTAGACCGGGGCTTGACAGGGAGAATGGCTACACCTTC
CDR3 protein: CASRPGLDRENGYTF

D gene: -
J gene: TRBJ2-7
clone size: -
V gene: TRBV19
CDR3 DNA: TGTGCCAGTAGTGACACAGGGTTCGAGCAGTACTTC
CDR3 protein: CASSDTGFEQYF

D gene: -
J gene: TRBJ1-2
clone size: -
V gene: TRBV7-2
CDR3 DNA: TGTGCCAGCAGCTTATCAGGGATCTATGGCTACACCTTC
CDR3 protein: CASSLSGIYGYTF

D gene: -
J gene: TRBJ1-5
clone size: few
V gene: TRBV18
CDR3 DNA: TGTGCCAGCTCGTCTACGTCTAGCAATCAGCCCCAGCATTTT
CDR3 protein: CASSSTSSNQPQHF

D gene: -
J gene: TRBJ1-1
clone size: -
V gene: TRBV19
CDR3 DNA: TGTGCCAGTAGTATAGAGGGAGGGTTCGCCACTGAAGCTTTCTTT
CDR3 protein: CASSIEGGFATEAFF

D gene: TRBD1
J gene: TRBJ2-3
clone size: -
V gene: TRBV6-5
CDR3 DNA: TGTGCCACCCGTAAGGGGGCACCCGCGGATACGCAGTATTTT
CDR3 protein: CATRKGAPADTQYF

D gene: -
J gene: TRBJ1-3
clone size: -
V gene: TRBV2
CDR3 DNA: TGTGCCAGCAGCAGGGGTGATGGAAACACCATATATTTT
CDR3 protein: CASSRGDGNTIYF

D gene: -
J gene: TRBJ2-3
clone size: few
V gene: TRBV5-1
CDR3 DNA: TGCGCCAGCAAAGTAGAATTCACAGATACGCAGTATTTT
CDR3 protein: CASKVEFTDTQYF

D gene: TRBD2
J gene: TRBJ2-3
clone size: -
V gene: TRBV6-1
CDR3 DNA: TGTGCCAGCAGTGAAGTGGCGGGAGCCACAGATACGCAGTATTTT
CDR3 protein: CASSEVAGATDTQYF

D gene: -
J gene: TRBJ1-1
clone size: -
V gene: TRBV6-5
CDR3 DNA: TGTGCCAGCAGCCGATTAACAGACGGCCCGGGGGCTTTCTTT
CDR3 protein: CASSRLTDGPGAFF

D gene: -
J gene: TRBJ2-1
clone size: -
V gene: TRBV10-3
CDR3 DNA: TGTGCCATCTTACGCACAGGGAGCAATGAGCAGTTCTTC
CDR3 protein: CAILRTGSNEQFF

D gene: -
J gene: TRBJ1-2
clone size: -
V gene: TRBV2
CDR3 DNA: TGTGCCAGCAGAGTTTTGCAGGGGTATGGCTACACCTTC
CDR3 protein: CASRVLQGYGYTF

D gene: -
J gene: TRBJ1-2
clone size: -
V gene: TRBV5-6
CDR3 DNA: TGTGCCAGCAGCTTGGCGGAGGGCGTCTGGCTATATGGCTACACCTTC
CDR3 protein: CASSLAEGVWLYGYTF

D gene: -
J gene: TRBJ1-6
clone size: -
V gene: TRBV19
CDR3 DNA: TGTGCCAGTAGTTGGTTGGGGGCAGGTTCACCCCTCCACTTT
CDR3 protein: CASSWLGAGSPLHF

D gene: -
J gene: TRBJ2-2
clone size: -
V gene: TRBV6-5
CDR3 DNA: TGTGCCAGCAATTCAAACTACAACACCGGGGAGCTGTTTTTT
CDR3 protein: CASNSNYNTGELFF

D gene: -
J gene: TRBJ1-1
clone size: -
V gene: TRBV30
CDR3 DNA: TGTGCCTGGAGCCGGGAACGGAACACTGAAGCTTTCTTT
CDR3 protein: CAWSRERNTEAFF

D gene: TRBD2
J gene: TRBJ2-7
clone size: -
V gene: TRBV5-4
CDR3 DNA: TGTGCCAGCAGCTTGGCGGGGGGACCCGAGCAGTACTTC
CDR3 protein: CASSLAGGPEQYF

D gene: -
J gene: TRBJ1-4
clone size: -
V gene: TRBV12-1
CDR3 DNA: TGTGCCAGCAACATGGACAGGAGTGAGGTTGCAACTAATGAAAAACTGTTTTTT
CDR3 protein: CASNMDRSEVATNEKLFF

D gene: TRBD1
J gene: TRBJ1-5
clone size: -
V gene: TRBV19
CDR3 DNA: TGTGCCAGTGGTGTTACAGGGGGTAGCAATCAGCCCCAGCATTTT
CDR3 protein: CASGVTGGSNQPQHF

D gene: -
J gene: TRBJ1-5
clone size: few
V gene: TRBV28
CDR3 DNA: TGTGCCAGCAGGGCACAAAAATATAGCAATCAGCCCCAGCATTTT
CDR3 protein: CASRAQKYSNQPQHF

D gene: -
J gene: TRBJ1-2
clone size: -
V gene: TRBV6-1
CDR3 DNA: TGTGCCAGCAGTGAAGCCGGAAGCGGGTGGGATGGCTACACCTTC
CDR3 protein: CASSEAGSGWDGYTF